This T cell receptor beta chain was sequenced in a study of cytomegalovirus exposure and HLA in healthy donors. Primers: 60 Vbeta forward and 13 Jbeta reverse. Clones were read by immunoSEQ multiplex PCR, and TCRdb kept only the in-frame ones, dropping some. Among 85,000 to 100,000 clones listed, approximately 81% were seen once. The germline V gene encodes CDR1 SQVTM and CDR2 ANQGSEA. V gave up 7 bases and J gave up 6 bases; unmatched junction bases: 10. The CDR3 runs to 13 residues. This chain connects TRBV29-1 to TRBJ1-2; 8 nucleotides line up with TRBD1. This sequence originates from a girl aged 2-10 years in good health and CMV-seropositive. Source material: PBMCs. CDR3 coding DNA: TGCAGCGGGCGGCAGGGGGCAAGGGATGGCTACACCTTC. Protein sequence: CSGRQGARDGYTF.